This entry lists 21 T cell receptor beta chains sequenced from one sample in a study of control samples from healthy donors and cancer patients. Clones were read by immunoSEQ multiplex PCR, and TCRdb kept only the in-frame ones, dropping some. The table records roughly 100,000 clones, about 89% of them present only once. The material sequenced was PBMCs. The receptors originated from a man aged 60 to 75 with lung cancer.

This chain connects TRBV18 to TRBJ2-5; unclear D gene. The V end was cut by 5 bases, the J end by 1 base, with 8 bases between. The CDR3 length is 13 residues. The germline CDR1 and CDR2 sequences are KGHSH and LQKENI. The CDR3 protein is CASSTDGQETQYF. CDR3 in DNA: TGTGCCAGCTCAACGGACGGCCAAGAGACCCAGTACTTC.

The V gene is TRBV30, the J gene TRBJ2-1, with TRBD2 identical over 11 bases. V lost 7 bases and J lost 4; bases outside the gene matches: 9. There are 15 residues in the CDR3. The germline CDR1 and CDR2 sequences are GTSNPN and SVGIG (reference sequence). CDR3 bases: TGTGCCTTCTCTATAGCGGGGGGGCCATACAATGAGCAGTTCTTC. Protein: CAFSIAGGPYNEQFF.

The chain is built from TRBV4-1 and TRBJ1-2; 8 bases agree with TRBD1. V shed 2 bases, J shed 4 bases, and the junction held 9 bases outside the gene matches. The CDR3 extends over 16 amino acids. Germline V gene lookup returns CDR1 MGHRA and CDR2 YSYEKL. CDR3 bases: TGCGCCAGCAGCCAAAAGGGACAGGCCGAGCTCTATGGCTACACCTTC. It translates to CASSQKGQAELYGYTF.

The rearrangement joins TRBV5-5 to TRBJ1-1, with 10 bases identical to TRBD1. This CDR3 has 15 amino acids. J lost 5 bases, V lost 4 bases, and 8 bases had no gene match. From germline, CDR1 is SGHKS and CDR2 YYEKEE (reference sequence). The CDR3 region has the DNA TGTGCCAGCAGCCTAGAGGACAGGGGGTGGACTGAAGCTTTCTTT. This sequence encodes CASSLEDRGWTEAFF.

This chain joins TRBV20-1 and TRBJ1-2; D ambiguous. Trimming pared 4 bases from V and 7 bases from J, leaving 10 bases between. This CDR3 has 11 amino acids. Germline V gives CDR1 DFQATT, CDR2 SNEGSKA (reference sequence). The CDR3 DNA is TGCAGTGCTACTCCCAAGGGTGGCTACACCTTC. It yields the protein CSATPKGGYTF.

In the case of this clone: This sample also contains other DNA sequences that code for the same CDR3. The chain recombines TRBV29-1 with TRBJ2-7; the match to TRBD2 covers 8 bases. The CDR3 has 16 amino acids. Looked up from germline, CDR1 is SQVTM and CDR2 is ANQGSEA. The J segment lost 0 bases and the V segment lost 1 base, leaving 8 bases of the junction unmatched. CDR3 loop: CSVEGRGGRSSYEQYF. For the CDR3, the DNA is TGCAGCGTTGAAGGTCGGGGGGGCCGAAGCTCCTACGAGCAGTACTTC.

The chain carries TRBV19 and TRBJ1-6, with D perhaps TRBD1 (5 bases). The CDR3 consists of 13 residues. In germline, CDR1 is LNHDA, CDR2 SQIVND (reference sequence). The germline V and J ends were trimmed by 6 bases and 11 bases, with 14 bases remaining between them. For the CDR3, the DNA is TGTGCCAGTAGAGGGACGGATCAGCCACCCCTCCACTTT. Protein sequence: CASRGTDQPPLHF.

The V gene is TRBV6-6, the J gene TRBJ1-6, with unresolved D. Germline values: CDR1 MNHNY, CDR2 SVGAGI (reference sequence). V shed 2 bases and J shed 7 bases, with 0 bases lying between them. The CDR3 length is 11 residues. The DNA for the CDR3 is TGTGCCAGCAGTTACAATTCACCCCTCCACTTT. Encoded protein: CASSYNSPLHF.

V is TRBV5-1 and J is TRBJ1-1; D unresolved. Per the germline V gene, CDR1 is SGHRS and CDR2 is YFSETQ. The V and J ends lost 0 bases and 9 bases respectively, with 12 bases between them. This CDR3 has 13 amino acids. The CDR3 DNA reads as TGCGCCAGCAGCTTGGAACTTGGTCCGCAAGCTTTCTTT. It codes for CASSLELGPQAFF.

The rearrangement uses TRBV6-1 and TRBJ1-1, with TRBD1 matching over 9 bases. This CDR3 contains 13 residues. V shed 0 bases, J shed 12 bases, and the junction held 5 bases outside the gene matches. Germline values: CDR1 MNHNS, CDR2 SASEGT. In DNA form, the CDR3 reads TGTGCCAGCAGTGAAGCGGGACAGGGAACGACTTTCTTT. Its protein is CASSEAGQGTTFF.

J is TRBJ2-2 and V is TRBV19; possible D gene TRBD1, 6 bases. Germline V lookup: CDR1 LNHDA, CDR2 SQIVND (reference sequence). This CDR3 has 16 amino acids. V was cut by 1 base and J by 2 bases, with 11 bases left in between. The CDR3 DNA follows: TGTGCCAGTAGTATAGTTCGGACAGCCAACACCGGGGAGCTGTTTTTT. Protein: CASSIVRTANTGELFF.

The rearrangement uses TRBV7-9 and TRBJ2-3; D perhaps matches TRBD1 (6 bases). Between the trimmed V and J ends, which lost 1 base and 9 bases, there was a span of 26 bases. The CDR3 is 18 residues long. CDR1 is SEHNR and CDR2 is FQNEAQ in the germline V gene (reference sequence). DNA of the CDR3: TGTGCCAGCAGCTTAGGGGGGCTCTATGCACAGATAAGGGAGACGCAGTATTTT. The encoded protein is CASSLGGLYAQIRETQYF.

The CDR3 sequence is CASSSDRLNSPLHF. The CDR3 bases are TGTGCCAGCAGTTCAGACAGGCTTAATTCACCCCTCCACTTT. The chain is built from TRBV2 and TRBJ1-6; weak D call: TRBD1 (6 bases). The CDR3 has 14 amino acids. V shed 5 bases and J shed 6 bases, with 11 bases lying between them. CDR1 is SNHLY and CDR2 is FYNNEI in the germline V gene.

This chain joins TRBV2 and TRBJ1-1; D remains unclear. The germline V gene has CDR1 SNHLY and CDR2 FYNNEI. This CDR3 spans 14 amino acids. V was trimmed by 6 bases and J by 2 bases, leaving 13 bases between them. The CDR3 here is CASSRWAGNTEAFF. In nucleotides, the CDR3 is TGTGCCAGCAGCCGATGGGCAGGTAACACTGAAGCTTTCTTT. Full variable domain (outside the CDR3, taken from reference TRBV2 and TRBJ1-1): EPEVTQTPSHQVTQMGQEVILRCVPISNHLYFYWYRQILGQKVEFLVSFYNNEISEKSEIFDDQFSVERPDGSNFTLKIRSTKLEDSAMYFCASSRWAGNTEAFFGQGTRLTVV.

This chain joins TRBV6-6 and TRBJ1-1; D gene ambiguous. The length of the CDR3 is 14 residues. CDR1 is MNHNY and CDR2 is SVGAGI in the germline V gene (reference sequence). V gave up 6 bases and J gave up 1 base, with 12 bases separating them. In DNA form, the CDR3 reads TGTGCCAGCAGCCTGCGGCAGACGAACACTGAAGCTTTCTTT. It encodes CASSLRQTNTEAFF.

V usage is TRBV5-1 and J usage is TRBJ1-1, with D tentatively TRBD1 (6 bases). This CDR3 has 14 amino acids. The germline CDR1 and CDR2 sequences are SGHRS and YFSETQ. The V end was cut by 3 bases, the J end by 2 bases, with 11 bases between. CDR3 in amino acids: CASSSGQPNTEAFF. The DNA for the CDR3 is TGCGCCAGCAGCTCGGGACAACCTAACACTGAAGCTTTCTTT.

The rearrangement uses TRBV3-1 (or the pseudogene TRBV3-2) and TRBJ1-5; D gene unclear. Trimming removed 0 bases from V and 0 bases from J, with 3 bases in between. This CDR3 is built from 14 residues. CDR1 and CDR2 (germline): LGHDT, YNNKEL (reference sequence). The CDR3 here is CASSQDYSNQPQHF. The CDR3 DNA follows: TGTGCCAGCAGCCAAGACTATAGCAATCAGCCCCAGCATTTT.

This clone was observed once. The DNA of the CDR3 is TGTGCCACCAGTGATCGTGACTCCAGGGGGCCGAGTTCACCCCTCCACTTT. Translated, it gives CATSDRDSRGPSSPLHF. V and J are TRBV24-1 and TRBJ1-6; TRBD1 matches at 8 bases. Trimming at V came to 3 bases and at J to 9 bases, leaving 12 bases not matched to a gene. The CDR3 length is 17 residues. CDR1 and CDR2 from the germline V gene are KGHDR and SFDVKD.

The genes are TRBV29-1 and TRBJ1-5; no clear D. This CDR3 is 13 amino acids long. Trimming removed 3 bases at V and 7 bases at J, with 13 bases between. Germline loops: CDR1 SQVTM, CDR2 ANQGSEA. CDR3 residues: CSVDRGNGQPQHF. In DNA form, the CDR3 reads TGCAGCGTTGACCGGGGAAACGGGCAGCCCCAGCATTTT.

The rearrangement joins TRBV18 to TRBJ2-7, with 9 nucleotides matching TRBD1. After removal of 8 bases from V and 3 bases from J, the junction contained 5 bases not matched to a gene. Germline loops: CDR1 KGHSH, CDR2 LQKENI. CDR3 size: 13 residues. In nucleotides, the CDR3 is TGTGCCAGCAACAGGGGGCGAGACTACGAGCAGTACTTC. Translation: CASNRGRDYEQYF.

The chain uses TRBV10-3 and TRBJ2-2; 13 bases align to TRBD2. The germline CDR1 and CDR2 sequences are ENHRY and SYGVKD. The length of the CDR3 is 19 residues. V lost 5 bases, J lost 5 bases, and 14 bases stayed unmatched. CDR3: CAISIIKGLAGLKTGELFF. Here the CDR3 DNA reads TGTGCCATCAGTATTATTAAGGGACTAGCGGGGCTTAAGACCGGGGAGCTGTTTTTT.